The T cell receptor (beta chain) described here comes from a study of CXCR3-negative and CXCR3-positive naive CD8 T cells. On the study more broadly: Cumulative TRB read yield was 130 million to 150 million, averaging about 1.5 +/- 0.3 million per library.

Study-wide results and caveats: TRB CDR3 hydrophobicity was greater in CXCR3-positive naive cells than in CXCR3-negative naive cells. TRBV-TRBJ usage was similar across naive CXCR3 subsets but distinct in memory cells. Once cells were cryopreserved, CXCR3 expression went down partly, and most assays used fresh PBMCs.

A note on this clonotype: What it recognizes is unknown.

The study made its TRB cDNA libraries by 5' RACE, adding UMI labels. Using the 5' RACE reads, TCRdb records one entry per CDR3 protein without DNA. The sample is made up of under 85,000 distinct CDR3 sequences, and the top ten hold approximately 0.72% of it. This CDR3 contains 15 residues. Germline-derived CDR1 and CDR2 are SEHNR and FQNEAQ (reference sequence). The specimen was naive CXCR3+ CD8+ T cells from blood. Subset defined: CD45RO-CCR7+CD27+CD95- naive CD8+ T cells expressing CXCR3 (TNR3+). The source is a human donor in good health. Some clones in this sample may be carry-over from other donors' samples. The V call is TRBV7-9, the J call TRBJ2-1. CDR3 protein: CASIPIGGSYNEQFF.